This TCR beta chain was found in a study of T cells in Graves' hyperthyroidism and ophthalmopathy. The CDR3 regions of TCR beta were amplified from RNA transcripts. The primer set for the first-round RT-PCR of the TCR CDR3 was HTBI. TCRdb recomputed calls from the multiplex PCR reads with MiXCR, one row per CDR3 protein. This sample has 500,000 to 750,000 distinct CDR3 sequences, with about 43% found just once. The CDR3 extends over 15 amino acids. J was trimmed by 2 bases and V by 7 bases; bases with no gene match: 6. The germline gives CDR1 SEHNR, CDR2 FQNEAQ (reference sequence). This receptor was taken from a woman aged 18-35 years with Graves' hyperthyroidism. The chain combines TRBV7-9 with TRBJ2-7; 12 bases line up with TRBD2. Sequenced: peripheral blood or thyroid tissue (not recorded which). The CDR3 reads CASMKTSGSTYEQYF. The DNA for the CDR3 is TGTGCCAGCATGAAGACTAGCGGGAGTACCTACGAGCAGTACTTC.